The present TCR beta chain was sequenced within a study of blood T cell repertoires in COVID-19. Profiling relied on immunoSEQ multiplex PCR, and the TCRdb table lists in-frame clones only, not all of them. Altogether hundreds of thousands of clones are present, about 79% being singletons, with the ten largest covering 3% to 4%. Trimming removed 1 base at V and 7 bases at J, with 10 bases between. The length of the CDR3 is 14 residues. In germline, CDR1 is LGHNT, CDR2 FRNRAP. This receptor was obtained from a woman aged 55-70 years who had recovered from COVID-19. The chain joins TRBV12-5 to TRBJ1-4; D is perhaps TRBD1 (5 bases). Sequencing input: PBMCs or T cells enriched from blood (not recorded which). DNA for the CDR3: TGTGCTAGTGGTTTGGGGGGCGTGGGTGAAAAACTGTTTTTT. Its translation: CASGLGGVGEKLFF.